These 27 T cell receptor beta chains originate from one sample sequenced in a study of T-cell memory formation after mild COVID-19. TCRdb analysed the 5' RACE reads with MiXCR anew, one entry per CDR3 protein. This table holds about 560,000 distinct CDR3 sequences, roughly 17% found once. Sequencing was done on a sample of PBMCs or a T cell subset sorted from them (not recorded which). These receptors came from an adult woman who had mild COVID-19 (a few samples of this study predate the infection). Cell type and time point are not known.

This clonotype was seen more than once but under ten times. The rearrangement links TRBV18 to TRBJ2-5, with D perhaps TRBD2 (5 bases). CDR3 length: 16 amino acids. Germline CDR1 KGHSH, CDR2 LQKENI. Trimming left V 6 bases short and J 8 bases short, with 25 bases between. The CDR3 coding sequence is TGTGCCAGCTCCCCGAGGAGCGGTACCATGGGAGAAACCCAGTACTTC. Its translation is CASSPRSGTMGETQYF.

The DNA of the CDR3 is TGTGCCAGCGTCCCAGTAACCGGGTACGAGCAGTACTTC. The encoded protein is CASVPVTGYEQYF. This chain uses TRBV25-1 with TRBJ2-7; no clear D. Looked up from germline, CDR1 is MGHDK and CDR2 is SYGVNS. The CDR3 covers 13 residues. V was cut by 8 bases and J by 4 bases, with 15 bases left in between.

The CDR3 loop is CASTGSANTEAFF. In DNA form, the CDR3 reads TGTGCCAGCACCGGGTCGGCGAACACTGAAGCTTTCTTT. The chain combines TRBV6-5 with TRBJ1-1, with D hard to call. V was shortened by 7 bases and J by 1 base, with 10 bases between the two germline ends. This CDR3 has 13 amino acids. CDR1 and CDR2 from the germline V gene are MNHEY and SVGAGI.

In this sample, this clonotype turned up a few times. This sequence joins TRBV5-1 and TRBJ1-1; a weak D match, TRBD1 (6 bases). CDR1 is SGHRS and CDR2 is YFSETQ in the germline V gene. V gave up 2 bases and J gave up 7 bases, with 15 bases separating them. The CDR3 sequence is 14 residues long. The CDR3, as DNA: TGCGCCAGCAGCTTCTCACAGGGTGGTAGTGAAGCTTTCTTT. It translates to CASSFSQGGSEAFF. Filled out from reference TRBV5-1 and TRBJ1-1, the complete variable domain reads KAGVTQTPRYLIKTRGQQVTLSCSPISGHRSVSWYQQTPGQGLQFLFEYFSETQRNKGNFPGRFSGRQFSNSRSEMNVSTLELGDSALYLCASSFSQGGSEAFFGQGTRLTVV.

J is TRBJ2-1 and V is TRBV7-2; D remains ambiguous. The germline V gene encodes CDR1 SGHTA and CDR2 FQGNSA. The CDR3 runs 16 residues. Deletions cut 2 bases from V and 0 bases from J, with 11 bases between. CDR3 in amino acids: CASSLSVGSSYNEQFF. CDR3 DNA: TGTGCCAGCAGCTTATCAGTCGGTAGCTCCTACAATGAGCAGTTCTTC.

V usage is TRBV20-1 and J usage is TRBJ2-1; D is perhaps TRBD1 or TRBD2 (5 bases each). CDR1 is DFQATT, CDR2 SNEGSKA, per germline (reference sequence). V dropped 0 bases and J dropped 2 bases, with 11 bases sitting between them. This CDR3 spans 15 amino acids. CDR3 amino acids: CSARDRDAPYNEQFF. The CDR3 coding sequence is TGCAGTGCTAGAGATCGGGACGCGCCCTACAATGAGCAGTTCTTC.

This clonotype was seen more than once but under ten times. CDR3: CASSLPRASGANVLTF. The CDR3 DNA is TGTGCCAGCAGTTTGCCCAGGGCGTCTGGGGCCAACGTCCTGACTTTC. V usage is TRBV6-2 or TRBV6-3 and J usage is TRBJ2-6; a possible D gene is TRBD1 (5 bases). The CDR3 loop spans 16 amino acids. Deletions cut 4 bases from V and 1 base from J, with 11 bases between. Germline loops: CDR1 MNHEY, CDR2 SVGEGT.

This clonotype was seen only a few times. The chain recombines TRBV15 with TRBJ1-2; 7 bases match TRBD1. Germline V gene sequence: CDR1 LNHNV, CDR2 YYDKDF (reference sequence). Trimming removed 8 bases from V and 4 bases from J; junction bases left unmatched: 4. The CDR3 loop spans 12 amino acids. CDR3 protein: CATSRGVYGYTF. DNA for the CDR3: TGTGCCACCTCCAGGGGGGTCTATGGCTACACCTTC.

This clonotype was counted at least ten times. CDR3 loop: CAWSRIGNEQFF. CDR3 nucleotides: TGTGCCTGGAGTCGAATAGGAAATGAGCAGTTCTTC. The chain uses TRBV30 and TRBJ2-1; no firm D call. CDR1 is GTSNPN and CDR2 is SVGIG in the germline V gene (reference sequence). This CDR3 spans 12 amino acids. V lost 2 bases and J lost 7, with 9 bases in between. Full variable domain (rest looked up from reference TRBV30 and TRBJ2-1): SQTIHQWPATLVQPVGSPLSLECTVEGTSNPNLYWYRQAAGRGLQLLFYSVGIGQISSEVPQNLSASRPQDRQFILSSKKLLLSDSGFYLCAWSRIGNEQFFGPGTRLTVL.

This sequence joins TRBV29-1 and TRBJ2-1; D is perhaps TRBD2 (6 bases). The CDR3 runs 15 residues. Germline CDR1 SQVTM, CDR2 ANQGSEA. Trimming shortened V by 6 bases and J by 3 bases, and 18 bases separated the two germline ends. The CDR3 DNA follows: TGCAGCGTATTAACTGGACTACACCGCTACAATGAGCAGTTCTTC. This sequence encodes CSVLTGLHRYNEQFF.

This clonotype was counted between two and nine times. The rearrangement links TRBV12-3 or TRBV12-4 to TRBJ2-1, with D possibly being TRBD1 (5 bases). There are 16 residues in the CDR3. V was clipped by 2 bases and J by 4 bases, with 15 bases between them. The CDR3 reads CASSLKVGPGYNEQFF. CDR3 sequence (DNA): TGTGCCAGCAGTTTAAAGGTAGGGCCAGGGTACAATGAGCAGTTCTTC.

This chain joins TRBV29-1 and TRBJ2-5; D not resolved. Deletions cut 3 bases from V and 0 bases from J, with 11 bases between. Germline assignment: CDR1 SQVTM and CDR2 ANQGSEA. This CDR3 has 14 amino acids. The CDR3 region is CSVDSRANQETQYF. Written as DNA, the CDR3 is TGCAGCGTTGACAGTCGGGCAAACCAAGAGACCCAGTACTTC.

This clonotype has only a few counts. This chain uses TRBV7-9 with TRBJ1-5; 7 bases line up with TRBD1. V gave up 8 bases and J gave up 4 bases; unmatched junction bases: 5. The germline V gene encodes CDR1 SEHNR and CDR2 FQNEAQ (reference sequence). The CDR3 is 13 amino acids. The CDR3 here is CASSTGINQPQHF. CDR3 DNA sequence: TGTGCCAGCTCGACAGGGATTAATCAGCCCCAGCATTTT.

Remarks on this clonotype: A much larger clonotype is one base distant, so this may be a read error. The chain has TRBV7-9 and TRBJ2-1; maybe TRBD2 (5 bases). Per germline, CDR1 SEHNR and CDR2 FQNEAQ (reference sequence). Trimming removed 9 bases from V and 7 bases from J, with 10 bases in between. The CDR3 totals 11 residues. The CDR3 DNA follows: TGTGCCAGAAGAACGGGGAATGAGCAGTTCTTC. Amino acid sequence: CARRTGNEQFF.

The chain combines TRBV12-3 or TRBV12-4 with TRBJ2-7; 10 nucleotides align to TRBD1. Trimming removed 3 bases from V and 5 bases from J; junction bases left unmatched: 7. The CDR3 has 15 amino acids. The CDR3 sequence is CASSLGQGRVDEQYF. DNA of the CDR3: TGTGCCAGCAGTTTGGGACAGGGGAGGGTCGACGAGCAGTACTTC.

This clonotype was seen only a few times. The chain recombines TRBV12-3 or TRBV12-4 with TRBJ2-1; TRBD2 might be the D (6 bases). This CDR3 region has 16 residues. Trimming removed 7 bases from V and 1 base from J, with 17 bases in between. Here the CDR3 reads CASTSGLIASYNEQFF. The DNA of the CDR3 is TGTGCCAGCACCTCGGGACTCATAGCGTCCTACAATGAGCAGTTCTTC.

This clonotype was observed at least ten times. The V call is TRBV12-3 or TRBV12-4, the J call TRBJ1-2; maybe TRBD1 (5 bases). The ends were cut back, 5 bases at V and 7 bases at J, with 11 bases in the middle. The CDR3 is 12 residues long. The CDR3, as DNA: TGTGCCAGCAGTCTAGGGACTGGTGGCTACACCTTC. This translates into CASSLGTGGYTF.

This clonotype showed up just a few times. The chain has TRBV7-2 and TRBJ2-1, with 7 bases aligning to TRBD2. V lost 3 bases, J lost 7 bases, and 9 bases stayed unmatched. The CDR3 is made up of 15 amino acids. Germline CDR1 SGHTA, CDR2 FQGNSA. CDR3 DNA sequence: TGTGCCAGCAGCTTTTGGGCGGGAGCAGGTAATGAGCAGTTCTTC. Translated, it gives CASSFWAGAGNEQFF. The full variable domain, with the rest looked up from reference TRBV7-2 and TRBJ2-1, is GAGVSQSPSNKVTEKGKDVELRCDPISGHTALYWYRQSLGQGLEFLIYFQGNSAPDKSGLPSDRFSAERTGGSVSTLTIQRTQQEDSAVYLCASSFWAGAGNEQFFGPGTRLTVL.

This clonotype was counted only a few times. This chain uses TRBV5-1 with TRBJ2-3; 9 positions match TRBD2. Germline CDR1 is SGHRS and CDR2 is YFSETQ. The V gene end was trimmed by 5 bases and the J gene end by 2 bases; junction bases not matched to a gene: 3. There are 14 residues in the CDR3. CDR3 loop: CASRIAGATDTQYF. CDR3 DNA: TGCGCCAGCAGGATAGCGGGGGCCACAGATACGCAGTATTTT. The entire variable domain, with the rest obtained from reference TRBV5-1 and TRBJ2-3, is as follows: KAGVTQTPRYLIKTRGQQVTLSCSPISGHRSVSWYQQTPGQGLQFLFEYFSETQRNKGNFPGRFSGRQFSNSRSEMNVSTLELGDSALYLCASRIAGATDTQYFGPGTRLTVL.

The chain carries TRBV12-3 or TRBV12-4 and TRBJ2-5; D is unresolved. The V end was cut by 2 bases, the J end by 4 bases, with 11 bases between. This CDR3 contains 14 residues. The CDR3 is CASSLWGLGETQYF. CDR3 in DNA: TGTGCCAGCAGTTTATGGGGTTTGGGAGAGACCCAGTACTTC.

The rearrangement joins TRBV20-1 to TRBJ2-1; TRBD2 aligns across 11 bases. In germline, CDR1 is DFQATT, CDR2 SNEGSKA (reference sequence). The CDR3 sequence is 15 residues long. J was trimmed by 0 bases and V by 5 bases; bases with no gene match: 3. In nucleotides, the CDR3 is TGCAGTGCTTCGACTAGCGGGAACTCCTACAATGAGCAGTTCTTC. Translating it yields CSASTSGNSYNEQFF.

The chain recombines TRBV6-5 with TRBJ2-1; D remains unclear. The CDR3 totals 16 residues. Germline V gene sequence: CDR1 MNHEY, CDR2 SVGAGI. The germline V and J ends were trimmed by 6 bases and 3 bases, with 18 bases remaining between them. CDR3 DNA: TGTGCCAGCAGCCCCATCTGGGGATTCCGCTACAATGAGCAGTTCTTC. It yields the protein CASSPIWGFRYNEQFF.

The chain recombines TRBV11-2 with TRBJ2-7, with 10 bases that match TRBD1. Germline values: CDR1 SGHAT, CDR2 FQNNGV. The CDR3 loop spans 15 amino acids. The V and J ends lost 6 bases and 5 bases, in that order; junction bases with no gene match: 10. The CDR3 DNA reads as TGTGCCAGCAGGGAAACGGGGACAGGGGCCCACGAGCAGTACTTC. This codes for CASRETGTGAHEQYF.

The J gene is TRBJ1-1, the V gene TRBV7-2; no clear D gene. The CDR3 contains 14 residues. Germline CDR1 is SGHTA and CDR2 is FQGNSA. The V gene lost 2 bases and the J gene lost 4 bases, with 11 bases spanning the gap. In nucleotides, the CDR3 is TGTGCCAGCAGCTTATTCGAGGAGAGCACTGAAGCTTTCTTT. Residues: CASSLFEESTEAFF. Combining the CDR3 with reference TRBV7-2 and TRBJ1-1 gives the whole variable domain GAGVSQSPSNKVTEKGKDVELRCDPISGHTALYWYRQSLGQGLEFLIYFQGNSAPDKSGLPSDRFSAERTGGSVSTLTIQRTQQEDSAVYLCASSLFEESTEAFFGQGTRLTVV.

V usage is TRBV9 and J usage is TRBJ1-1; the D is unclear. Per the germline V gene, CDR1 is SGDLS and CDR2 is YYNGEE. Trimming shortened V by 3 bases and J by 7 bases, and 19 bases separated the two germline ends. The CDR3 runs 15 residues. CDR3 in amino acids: CASSAGSLVMSEAFF. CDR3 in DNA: TGTGCCAGCAGCGCCGGGAGCCTCGTTATGAGTGAAGCTTTCTTT.

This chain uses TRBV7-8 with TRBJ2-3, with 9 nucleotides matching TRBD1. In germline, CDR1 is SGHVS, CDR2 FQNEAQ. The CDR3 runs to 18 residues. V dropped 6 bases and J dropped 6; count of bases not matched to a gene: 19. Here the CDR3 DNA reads TGTGCCAGCAGTCGGGATTCCTCCGGGACAGGGATGTTGGATACGCAGTATTTT. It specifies CASSRDSSGTGMLDTQYF. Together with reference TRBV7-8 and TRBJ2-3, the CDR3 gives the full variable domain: GAGVSQSPRYKVAKRGQDVALRCDPISGHVSLFWYQQALGQGPEFLTYFQNEAQLDKSGLPSDRFFAERPEGSVSTLKIQRTQQEDSAVYLCASSRDSSGTGMLDTQYFGPGTRLTVL.

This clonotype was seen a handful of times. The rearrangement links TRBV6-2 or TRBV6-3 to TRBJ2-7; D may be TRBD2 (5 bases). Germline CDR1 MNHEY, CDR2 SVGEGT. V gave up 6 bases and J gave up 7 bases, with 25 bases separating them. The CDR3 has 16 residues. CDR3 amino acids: CASSAPQLVATREQYF. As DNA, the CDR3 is TGTGCCAGCAGCGCCCCCCAACTAGTCGCTACGCGGGAGCAGTACTTC.